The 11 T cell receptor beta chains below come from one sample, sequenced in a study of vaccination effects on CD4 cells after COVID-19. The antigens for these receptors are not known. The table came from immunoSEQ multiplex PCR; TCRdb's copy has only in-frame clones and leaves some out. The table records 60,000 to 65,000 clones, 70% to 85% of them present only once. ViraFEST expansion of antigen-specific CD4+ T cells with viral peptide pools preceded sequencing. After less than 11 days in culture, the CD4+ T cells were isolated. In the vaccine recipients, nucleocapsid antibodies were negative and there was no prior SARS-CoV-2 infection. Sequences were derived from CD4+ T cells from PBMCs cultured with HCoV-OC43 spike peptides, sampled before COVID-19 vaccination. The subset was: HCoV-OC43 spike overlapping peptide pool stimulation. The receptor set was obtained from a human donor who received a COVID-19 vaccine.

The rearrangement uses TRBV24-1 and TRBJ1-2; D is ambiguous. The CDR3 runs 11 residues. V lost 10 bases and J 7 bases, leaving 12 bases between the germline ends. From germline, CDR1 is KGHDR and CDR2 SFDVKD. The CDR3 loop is CATSTEGGYTF. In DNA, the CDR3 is TGTGCCACAAGTACGGAAGGTGGCTACACCTTC.

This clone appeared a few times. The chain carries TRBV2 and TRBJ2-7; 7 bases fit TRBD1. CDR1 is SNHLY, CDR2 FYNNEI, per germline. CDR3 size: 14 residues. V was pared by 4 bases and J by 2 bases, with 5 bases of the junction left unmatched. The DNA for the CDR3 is TGTGCCAGCAGTGGGGGACAGTTCGCCTACGAGCAGTACGTC. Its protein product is CASSGGQFAYEQYV.

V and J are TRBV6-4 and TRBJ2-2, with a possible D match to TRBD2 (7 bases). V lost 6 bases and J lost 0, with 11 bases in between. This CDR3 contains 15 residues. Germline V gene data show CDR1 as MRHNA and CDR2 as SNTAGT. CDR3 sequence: CASRTGGPNTGELFF. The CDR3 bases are TGTGCCAGCAGGACGGGGGGCCCGAACACCGGGGAGCTGTTTTTT.

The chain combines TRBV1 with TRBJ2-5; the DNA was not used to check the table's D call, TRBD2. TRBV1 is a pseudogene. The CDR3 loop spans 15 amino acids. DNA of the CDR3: TGCACCAGCCTACACTTAGGGAGCCTCCAAGAGACCCAGTACTTC. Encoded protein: CTSLHLGSLQETQYF.

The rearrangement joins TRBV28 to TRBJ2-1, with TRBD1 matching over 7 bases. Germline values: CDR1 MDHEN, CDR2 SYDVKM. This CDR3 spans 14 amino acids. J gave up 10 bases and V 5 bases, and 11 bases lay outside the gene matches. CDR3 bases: TGTGCCAGCAGTGAACAGGGGTCGTTTAAAGAGCAGTTCTTC. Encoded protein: CASSEQGSFKEQFF.

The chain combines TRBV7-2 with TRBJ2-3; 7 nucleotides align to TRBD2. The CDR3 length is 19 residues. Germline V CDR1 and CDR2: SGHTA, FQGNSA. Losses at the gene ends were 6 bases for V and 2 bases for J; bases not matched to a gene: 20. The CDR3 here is CASSSPRGALADFTDTQYF. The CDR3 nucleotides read TGTGCCAGCAGTTCTCCCCGGGGAGCGCTAGCGGATTTCACAGATACGCAGTATTTT.

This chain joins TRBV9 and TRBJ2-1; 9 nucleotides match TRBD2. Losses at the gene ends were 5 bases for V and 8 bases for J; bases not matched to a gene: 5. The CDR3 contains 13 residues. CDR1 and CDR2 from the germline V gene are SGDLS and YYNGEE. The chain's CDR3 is CASRSGGRDEQFF. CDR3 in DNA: TGTGCCAGCAGAAGCGGGGGGAGGGATGAGCAGTTCTTC.

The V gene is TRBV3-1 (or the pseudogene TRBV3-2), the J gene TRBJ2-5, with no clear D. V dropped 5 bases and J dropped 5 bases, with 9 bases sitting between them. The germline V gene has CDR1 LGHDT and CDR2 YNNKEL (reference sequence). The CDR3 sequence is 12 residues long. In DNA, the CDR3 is TGTGCCAGCAGCTCCACCGGGGAGACCCAGTACTTC. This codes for CASSSTGETQYF.

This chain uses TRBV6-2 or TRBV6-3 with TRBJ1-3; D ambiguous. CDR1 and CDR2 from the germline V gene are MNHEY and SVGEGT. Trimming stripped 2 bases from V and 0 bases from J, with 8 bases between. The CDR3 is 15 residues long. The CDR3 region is CASSYARSSGNTIYF. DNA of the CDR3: TGTGCCAGCAGTTACGCCAGGAGCTCTGGAAACACCATATATTTT.

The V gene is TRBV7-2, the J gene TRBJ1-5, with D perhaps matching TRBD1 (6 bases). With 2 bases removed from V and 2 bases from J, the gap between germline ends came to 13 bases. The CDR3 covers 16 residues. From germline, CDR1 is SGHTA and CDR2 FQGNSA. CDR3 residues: CASSLRGRTGNQPQHF. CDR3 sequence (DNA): TGTGCCAGCAGCTTACGGGGGCGCACAGGCAATCAGCCCCAGCATTTT.

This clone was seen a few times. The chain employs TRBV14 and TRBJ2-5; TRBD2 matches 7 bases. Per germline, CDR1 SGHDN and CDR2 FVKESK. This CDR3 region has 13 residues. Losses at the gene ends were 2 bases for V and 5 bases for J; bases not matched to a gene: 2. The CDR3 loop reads CASSQRGVETQYF. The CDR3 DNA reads TGTGCCAGCAGCCAACGGGGGGTGGAGACCCAGTACTTC.